The 18 T cell receptor beta chains presented below share a single source sample, sequenced in a study of blood T cells in healthy people across ages. Alongside a J-beta primer mix, a sample-barcoded 5' primer served in a second PCR lasting about 6 to 11 cycles. TCRdb reprocessed the 5' RACE reads with MiXCR, giving one entry per CDR3 protein. The repertoire holds about 570,000 distinct CDR3 sequences, with approximately 27% as singletons. The source material was blood. The receptors originated from a woman aged 70 to 79 in good health.

This chain connects TRBV24-1 to TRBJ2-5; the D gene is possibly TRBD1 (5 bases). Germline CDR1 KGHDR, CDR2 SFDVKD. This CDR3 region has 16 residues. The germline V and J ends were trimmed by 6 bases and 1 base, with 17 bases remaining between them. CDR3 nucleotides: TGTGCCACCAGTTTAACAGGAGATTCGAGCCAAGAGACCCAGTACTTC. Amino acid sequence: CATSLTGDSSQETQYF.

The chain couples TRBV7-2 to TRBJ2-7; 8 nucleotides line up with TRBD2. Germline assignment: CDR1 SGHTA and CDR2 FQGNSA. This CDR3 is 16 amino acids long. V was clipped by 3 bases and J by 4 bases; unmatched bases: 11. The CDR3 protein is CASSLGPLAAIYEQYF. The CDR3, as DNA: TGTGCCAGCAGCTTGGGCCCACTAGCGGCTATATACGAGCAGTACTTC.

This rearrangement joins TRBV3-1 to TRBJ1-2; tentatively, D is TRBD1 (5 bases). Trimming stripped 3 bases from V and 4 bases from J, with 18 bases between. The CDR3 consists of 16 residues. Germline V lookup: CDR1 LGHDT, CDR2 YNNKEL (reference sequence). The CDR3: CASSHGGHGTLYGYTF. CDR3 bases: TGTGCCAGCAGCCATGGTGGACACGGGACCCTCTATGGCTACACCTTC.

Only a few counts were recorded for this clonotype. The genes are TRBV29-1 and TRBJ2-5, with a tentative D call TRBD1 (7 bases). Germline V gene sequence: CDR1 SQVTM, CDR2 ANQGSEA. The CDR3 runs to 13 residues. V was clipped by 6 bases and J by 7 bases, with 18 bases between them. CDR3 sequence (DNA): TGCAGCGTGGGGACAGTCGGGGGTAGGACCCAGTACTTC. It is translated as CSVGTVGGRTQYF.

In this sample, this clonotype turned up a few times. The chain is built from TRBV12-3 or TRBV12-4 and TRBJ1-1, with D uncertain. Trimming took off 5 bases at V and 5 bases at J, with 12 bases between the two ends. The CDR3 runs to 13 residues. CDR3 sequence (DNA): TGTGCCAGCAGTCCCTTCCGAGGAACTGAAGCTTTCTTT. Amino acids: CASSPFRGTEAFF.

The CDR3 coding sequence is TGTGCCAGCAGTTTTAGGGCAGCGGTAAAACTGTTTTTT. Its translation is CASSFRAAVKLFF. V is TRBV28 and J is TRBJ1-4; D not certain. The CDR3 has 13 residues. Germline V gene data show CDR1 as MDHEN and CDR2 as SYDVKM. V shed 3 bases and J shed 10 bases, with 12 bases lying between them.

V is TRBV20-1 and J is TRBJ1-2, with TRBD1 matching 7 bases. Germline V CDR1 and CDR2: DFQATT, SNEGSKA (reference sequence). This CDR3 comprises 16 residues. Unmatched junction bases numbered 15, after V lost 2 bases and J lost 6 bases. CDR3 DNA: TGCAGTGCTAGAAAGACAGGGACCAGCTGGTCTAATGGCTACACCTTC. The encoded protein is CSARKTGTSWSNGYTF.

With regard to this clonotype: An end of the junction does not agree with germline; a read error may underlie this. V gene TRBV7-2 combines with J gene TRBJ1-2; D is possibly TRBD1 (5 bases). Germline CDR1 and CDR2: SGHTA and FQGNSA. The CDR3 spans 17 residues. The CDR3 nucleotides are TGTGCCGGCAGCCCAGAGGCAGGGAGGGTGGCTAACTATGGCTACACCTTC. It is translated as CAGSPEAGRVANYGYTF.

This clonotype turned up a few times. V gene TRBV5-6 combines with J gene TRBJ2-7; tentative D call: TRBD1 (6 bases). The CDR3 runs to 16 residues. The V end lost 1 base, the J end lost 1 base, and 15 bases lay between the germline ends. Germline V gives CDR1 SGHDT, CDR2 YYEEEE. The CDR3 sequence is CASSLMGTGWSYEQYF. The CDR3 DNA sequence: TGTGCCAGCAGCTTGATGGGCACAGGGTGGTCCTACGAGCAGTACTTC.

This clonotype showed up just a few times. The chain combines TRBV5-1 with TRBJ1-1; TRBD1 is a possible D gene (5 bases). The ends were cut back, 5 bases at V and 2 bases at J, with 16 bases in the middle. This CDR3 region has 15 residues. Germline CDR1 and CDR2: SGHRS and YFSETQ. The CDR3 is CASSRVPQGNTEAFF. DNA of the CDR3: TGCGCCAGCAGTAGGGTCCCCCAGGGAAACACTGAAGCTTTCTTT.

The chain carries TRBV20-1 and TRBJ1-1; D unclear. Germline CDR1 and CDR2: DFQATT and SNEGSKA (reference sequence). V was trimmed by 3 bases and J by 10 bases, leaving 15 bases between them. The CDR3 covers 12 residues. Here the CDR3 DNA reads TGCAGTGCTAGCCCCGCTCAAACCCGAGCTTTCTTT. This sequence encodes CSASPAQTRAFF.

The chain carries TRBV19 and TRBJ1-5; D is uncertain. The CDR3 is 14 amino acids. Trimming took off 5 bases at V and 4 bases at J, with 12 bases between the two ends. CDR1 and CDR2 from the germline V gene are LNHDA and SQIVND (reference sequence). Here the CDR3 reads CASSRGGRNQPQHF. For the CDR3, the DNA is TGTGCCAGTAGTCGGGGAGGGCGAAATCAGCCCCAGCATTTT.

This clonotype was observed a few times. Germline is not matched at one junction end, which may reflect a read error. The chain couples TRBV6-5 to TRBJ2-7; D not resolved. The CDR3 runs 15 residues. CDR1 MNHEY and CDR2 SVGAGI come from the germline V gene. The CDR3 nucleotides are TGTGCCAGCAGTTACCAACCTGGGGTCTCCCACGAGCAGTACTTC. Translation gives CASSYQPGVSHEQYF.

This rearrangement joins TRBV15 to TRBJ2-3; D might be TRBD1 (6 bases). CDR1 is LNHNV and CDR2 is YYDKDF in the germline V gene (reference sequence). CDR3 size: 17 residues. The V end was cut by 5 bases, the J end by 5 bases, with 23 bases between. CDR3 in amino acids: CATSGALGAPRQDTQYF. CDR3 bases: TGTGCCACCAGCGGGGCTTTGGGGGCACCCCGTCAAGATACGCAGTATTTT. The entire variable domain, with the rest obtained from reference TRBV15 and TRBJ2-3, is as follows: DAMVIQNPRYQVTQFGKPVTLSCSQTLNHNVMYWYQQKSSQAPKLLFHYYDKDFNNEADTPDNFQSRRPNTSFCFLDIRSPGLGDTAMYLCATSGALGAPRQDTQYFGPGTRLTVL.

This clonotype came up a few times. J is TRBJ1-6 and V is TRBV7-9, with 12 bases fitting TRBD1. J was trimmed by 9 bases and V by 0 bases; bases with no gene match: 3. Germline CDR1 SEHNR, CDR2 FQNEAQ (reference sequence). This CDR3 comprises 16 residues. CDR3: CASSLAGTGGASPLHF. For the CDR3, the DNA is TGTGCCAGCAGCTTAGCCGGGACAGGGGGCGCTTCACCCCTCCACTTT.

The chain combines TRBV20-1 with TRBJ2-3; 8 nucleotides line up with TRBD2. From germline, CDR1 is DFQATT and CDR2 SNEGSKA (reference sequence). Trimming at V came to 0 bases and at J to 4 bases, leaving 15 bases not matched to a gene. The CDR3 length is 18 residues. In DNA, the CDR3 is TGCAGTGCTAGAGATAGCCGAGGGGCGGGGGGCATGGCAGATACGCAGTATTTT. Its protein product is CSARDSRGAGGMADTQYF.

The gene calls are TRBV7-3 and TRBJ1-1, with a tentative D call TRBD1 (6 bases). Germline V lookup: CDR1 SGHTA, CDR2 FQGTGA. This CDR3 has 14 residues. The germline V and J ends were trimmed by 5 bases and 6 bases, with 16 bases remaining between them. The CDR3 here is CASSRSRGDPEAFF. The CDR3 DNA reads as TGTGCCAGCAGCCGCTCAAGGGGGGACCCTGAAGCTTTCTTT.

The V gene is TRBV15, the J gene TRBJ2-1, with no clear D. Trimming cost V 7 bases and J 3 bases, with 13 bases left between them. This CDR3 spans 14 amino acids. Germline V CDR1 and CDR2: LNHNV, YYDKDF (reference sequence). CDR3 protein: CATIPTPGYNEQFF. CDR3 nucleotides: TGTGCCACCATCCCGACCCCCGGCTACAATGAGCAGTTCTTC. The full variable domain, with the rest looked up from reference TRBV15 and TRBJ2-1, is DAMVIQNPRYQVTQFGKPVTLSCSQTLNHNVMYWYQQKSSQAPKLLFHYYDKDFNNEADTPDNFQSRRPNTSFCFLDIRSPGLGDTAMYLCATIPTPGYNEQFFGPGTRLTVL.